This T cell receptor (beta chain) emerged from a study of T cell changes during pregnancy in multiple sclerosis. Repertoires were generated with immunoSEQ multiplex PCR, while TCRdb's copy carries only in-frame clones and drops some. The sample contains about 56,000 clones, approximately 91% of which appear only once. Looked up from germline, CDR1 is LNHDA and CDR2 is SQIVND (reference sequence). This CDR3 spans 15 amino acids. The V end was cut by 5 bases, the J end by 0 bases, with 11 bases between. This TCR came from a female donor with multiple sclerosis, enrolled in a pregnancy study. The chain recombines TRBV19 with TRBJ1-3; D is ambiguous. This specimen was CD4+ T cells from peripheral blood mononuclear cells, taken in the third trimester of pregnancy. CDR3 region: CASSSTAASGNTIYF. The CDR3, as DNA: TGTGCCAGTAGTTCCACAGCGGCCTCTGGAAACACCATATATTTT.